This T cell receptor beta chain came from a study of cytomegalovirus exposure and HLA in healthy donors. At the level of the study: The same platform was used for the roughly 110 validation repertoires as for the roughly 660 first-cohort repertoires, as reported in a later analysis.

The data were produced by immunoSEQ multiplex PCR, yet TCRdb's version contains in-frame clones alone and is incomplete. The sample has some 150,000 clones, more than 70% seen once. Separate from the roughly 670-subject first cohort, the roughly 120-subject validation cohort was the one that the donors belonged to. Overall study findings and caveats: Cytomegalovirus-associated TCR beta chains were listed, numbering 164. Three CMV-associated chains proved CMV antigen-specific in vitro.

The CDR3 is 17 residues long. Germline V gene sequence: CDR1 MGHRA, CDR2 YSYEKL. V lost 0 bases and J lost 1; bases outside the gene matches: 7. About this clone: Its target is unknown.

The specimen was PBMCs. The receptor's source is a man aged 18 to 35 in good health and CMV-seronegative. This rearrangement joins TRBV4-1 to TRBJ2-5, with 8 bases matching TRBD2. CDR3 sequence (DNA): TGCGCCAGCAGCCAAGATAGAGGGACTAGGCGCCAAGAGACCCAGTACTTC. Translated, it gives CASSQDRGTRRQETQYF.